This TCR beta chain was identified during a study of read filtering for tumor transcriptome and immune sequencing. Overall study results and limits: Sorted CD138-negative bone marrow cells were not purified T cells.

This clonotype was picked up many times. Its cognate antigen is unknown. At the time of active disease, bone marrow was collected from every patient. From 400 to 450 ng of RNA, a library with molecular barcoded alpha/delta and beta/gamma adaptors was made. TCRdb reprocessed the reads via MiXCR and lists one record per CDR3 protein. This table has about 24,000 distinct CDR3 sequences, more than 20% appearing once. Sequencing was performed on a population of CD138-negative cells sorted from bone marrow. The TCR comes from a donor at least 40 years old with multiple myeloma.

The CDR3 bases are TGCAGCGTTGAATTGGTGGGGGGCGAGACCCAGTACTTC. This codes for CSVELVGGETQYF. This chain links TRBV29-1 with TRBJ2-5; D could derive from TRBD1 or TRBD2 (6 bases each). V shed 2 bases and J shed 5 bases, with 12 bases lying between them. Germline V gives CDR1 SQVTM, CDR2 ANQGSEA. This CDR3 is 13 amino acids long. Supplemented by reference TRBV29-1 and TRBJ2-5, the full variable domain reads SAVISQKPSRDICQRGTSLTIQCQVDSQVTMMFWYRQQPGQSLTLIATANQGSEATYESGFVIDKFPISRPNLTFSTLTVSNMSPEDSSIYLCSVELVGGETQYFGPGTRLLVL.